These T cell receptor beta chains were read from a single sample in a study of a mutant IDH1 vaccine in newly diagnosed glioma. Antigens of these TCRs are unknown. Clones were read by immunoSEQ multiplex PCR, and TCRdb kept only the in-frame ones, dropping some. This table has approximately 76,000 clones, 75% to 95% appearing once. The specimen comprised PBMCs, sampled from a glioma patient whose treatment included an IDH1 peptide vaccine. Receptor source: a woman aged 50 to 60 with glioma. The conserved cysteine and the conserved F or W are not part of the CDR3 here. Fields, in order: V gene, J gene, CDR3 protein.

TRBV19,TRBJ1-5,ASSWRQTLSNQPQH
TRBV7-3,TRBJ2-6,ASSLRGSSGANVLT
TRBV10-2,TRBJ2-2,ASREGAGAYTGELF
TRBV19,TRBJ1-5,ASRVGTHRRKNQPQH
TRBV7-2,TRBJ2-1,ASSLALRDEQF
TRBV6-1,TRBJ1-2,ASSEGLHLGYGYT
TRBV6-6,TRBJ2-7,ASVGDSFYEQY
TRBV7-6,TRBJ2-7,ASSRTSGSYDEQY
TRBV5-4,TRBJ2-5,ASSRFQETQY
TRBV5-4,TRBJ2-2,ASSSPGTPLTGELF
TRBV6-5,TRBJ1-1,ASSRNVNTEAF
TRBV5-1,TRBJ1-1,ASSRGGAGEAF
TRBV29-1,TRBJ2-1,SVDGMGPPYNEQF
TRBV29-1,TRBJ2-3,SVLPTSEFMDTQY
TRBV19,TRBJ2-1,ASLGVMDRARGEQF
TRBV19,TRBJ1-2,ASSIVGANYGYT
TRBV6-5,TRBJ2-2,ASSYDVGELF
TRBV30,TRBJ2-7,ARAGALGYEQY
TRBV28,TRBJ1-1,ASRRQATDTEAF
TRBV28,TRBJ2-7,ASSLGGQGQYEQY
TRBV9,TRBJ2-7,ASSVERIPSEQY
TRBV5-6,TRBJ2-7,ASSLELAGVSEQY
TRBV2,TRBJ1-1,ASLWSGTEAF
TRBV18,TRBJ2-5,ATPLGREVQETQY
TRBV6-6,TRBJ1-1,ASSPGQNRAEAF
TRBV5-5,TRBJ2-1,ASSAQPSGGYNEQF
TRBV27,NA,ASSSREVRYEQY
TRBV5-1,TRBJ2-3,ASSLGGTGTDTQY
TRBV27,TRBJ2-7,ASSIFPPGQGNYEQY